This T cell receptor (beta chain) came from a study of cytomegalovirus exposure and HLA in healthy donors. Broader study findings: TCR beta chain V- and J-gene trimming was linked, in a later analysis, to a missense variant in DCLRE1C.

Details on this clone: Its antigen is not identified.

The length of the CDR3 is 15 residues. Germline V gene sequence: CDR1 SGHTA, CDR2 FQGTGA. V dropped 2 bases and J dropped 6; count of bases not matched to a gene: 4. The PCR was carried out with 60 Vbeta primers and 13 Jbeta primers. Produced via immunoSEQ multiplex PCR; TCRdb's table is partial and in-frame only. The sample holds roughly 200,000 clones, 70% to 90% seen once. The source of this sequence is a woman in her 30s in good health and CMV-seronegative. Sequencing input: PBMCs. The chain employs TRBV7-3 and TRBJ2-2; 9 nucleotides match TRBD2. This CDR3 reads CASSLGLAPAGELFF. The CDR3 nucleotides are TGTGCCAGCAGCTTAGGACTAGCGCCCGCCGGGGAGCTGTTTTTT.